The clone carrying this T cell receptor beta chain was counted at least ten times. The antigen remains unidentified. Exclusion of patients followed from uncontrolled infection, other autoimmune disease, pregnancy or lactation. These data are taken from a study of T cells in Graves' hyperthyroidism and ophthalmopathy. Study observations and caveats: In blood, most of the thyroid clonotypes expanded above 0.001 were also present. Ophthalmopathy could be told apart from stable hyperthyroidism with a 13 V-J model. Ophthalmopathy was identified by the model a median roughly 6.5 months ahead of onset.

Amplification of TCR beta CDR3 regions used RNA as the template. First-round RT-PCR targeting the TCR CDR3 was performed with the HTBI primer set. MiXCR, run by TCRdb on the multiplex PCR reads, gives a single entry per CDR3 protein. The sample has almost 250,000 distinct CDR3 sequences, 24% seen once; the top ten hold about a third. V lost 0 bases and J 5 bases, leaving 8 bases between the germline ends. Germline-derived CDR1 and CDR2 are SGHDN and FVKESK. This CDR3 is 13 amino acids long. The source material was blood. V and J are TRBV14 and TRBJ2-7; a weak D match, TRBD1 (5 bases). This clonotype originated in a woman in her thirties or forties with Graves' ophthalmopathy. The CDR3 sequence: CASSQDLTDEQYF. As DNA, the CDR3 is TGTGCCAGCAGCCAAGATCTGACAGACGAGCAGTACTTC.